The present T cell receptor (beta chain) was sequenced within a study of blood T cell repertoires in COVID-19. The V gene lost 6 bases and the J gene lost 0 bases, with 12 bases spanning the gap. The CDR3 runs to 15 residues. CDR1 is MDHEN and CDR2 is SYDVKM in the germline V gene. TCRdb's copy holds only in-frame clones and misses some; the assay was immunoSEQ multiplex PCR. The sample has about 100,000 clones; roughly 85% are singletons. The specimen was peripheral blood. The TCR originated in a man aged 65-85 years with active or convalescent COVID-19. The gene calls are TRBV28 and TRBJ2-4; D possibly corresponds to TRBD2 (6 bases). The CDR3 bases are TGTGCCAGCAGAAAGGACTACCTAGCCAAAAACATTCAGTACTTC. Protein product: CASRKDYLAKNIQYF.